This T cell receptor beta chain was sequenced for a study of blood T cell repertoires in COVID-19. Study overall: Specimens from acute and convalescent COVID-19 originated in the United States, Italy and Spain. Sample material is recorded as cDNA or gDNA derived from T cells, B-cell-depleted T cells, or PBMCs.

Authors' processing steps: Reference gene primer amplification in the assay estimated nucleated cell counts. Method: immunoSEQ multiplex PCR; TCRdb's copy keeps in-frame clones and lacks some. V, J and clone size are taken as reported in that table, and D and trimming were inferred from the DNA itself. The repertoire includes some 200,000 clones, around 81% of them detected once, and around 8.9% sits in the top ten. Trimming took off 5 bases at V and 7 bases at J, with 17 bases between the two ends. CDR3 length: 15 residues. From germline, CDR1 is SGHVS and CDR2 FNYEAQ. This clonotype originated in a woman between 50 and 59 years old with acute COVID-19. Material for sequencing was PBMCs or T cells enriched from blood (not recorded which). V gene TRBV7-6 combines with J gene TRBJ1-4; tentatively, D is TRBD1 (5 bases). CDR3 sequence reads: CASSPGGASVEKLFF. As DNA, the CDR3 is TGTGCCAGCAGCCCTGGCGGGGCCTCGGTTGAAAAACTGTTTTTT.